These T cell receptor beta chains were read from a single sample in a study of blood T cells in healthy people across ages. Via MiXCR, TCRdb re-called the 5' RACE reads, giving one row per CDR3 protein. The table records roughly 800,000 distinct CDR3 sequences, roughly 64% of them present only once. Sequencing was done on a sample of blood. The receptors derive from a man aged 30-40 years in good health. The CDR3 runs from the conserved cysteine through the conserved F or W. D genes are given only for firm matches. Only some rows state a clone size, as once, few, many or a class for expanded clones.

CSAPRLDTQYF | TGCAGTGCCCCCCGATTGGATACGCAGTATTTT | NA | TRBV20-1 | NA | TRBJ2-3
CASSQKGQGVLFPQNTEAFF | TGTGCCAGCAGCCAAAAGGGACAGGGAGTGCTATTCCCACAGAACACTGAAGCTTTCTTT | NA | TRBV7-2 | TRBD1 | TRBJ1-1
CSARGVKGSSINQPQHF | TGCAGTGCTAGAGGTGTCAAGGGCTCCAGTATCAATCAGCCCCAGCATTTT | NA | TRBV20-1 | NA | TRBJ1-5
CASSSKGAGGSYEQYF | TGTGCCAGCAGCTCCAAGGGTGCAGGGGGCTCCTACGAGCAGTACTTC | NA | TRBV13 | TRBD1 | TRBJ2-7
CASSLVAGGGYEQFF | TGTGCCAGCAGCTTGGTAGCGGGAGGAGGATATGAGCAGTTCTTC | NA | TRBV11-2 | TRBD2 | TRBJ2-1
CASSQRDRGVYEQYF | TGTGCCAGCAGCCAGAGGGACAGGGGGGTCTACGAGCAGTACTTC | NA | TRBV3-1 | TRBD1 | TRBJ2-7
CASSCGQNYGYTF | TGTGCCAGCAGTTGCGGACAAAACTATGGCTACACCTTC | NA | TRBV27 | NA | TRBJ1-2
CASRKLAQGGDTQYF | TGTGCCAGCAGGAAGCTAGCCCAGGGTGGCGATACGCAGTATTTT | few | TRBV27 | NA | TRBJ2-3
CASSLDTRPETQYF | TGTGCCAGCAGCTTGGACACTAGACCGGAGACCCAGTACTTC | NA | TRBV7-2 | NA | TRBJ2-5
CSVLPSGSNEQYF | TGCAGCGTTCTCCCTAGCGGGAGTAATGAGCAGTACTTC | NA | TRBV29-1 | TRBD2 | TRBJ2-5
CASSLSRAGVSYNEQFF | TGTGCCAGCAGTTTATCGAGAGCGGGAGTTTCTTACAATGAGCAGTTCTTC | NA | TRBV27 | TRBD2 | TRBJ2-1
CASSQDGSSSYNEQFF | TGCGCCAGCAGCCAAGATGGATCGAGCTCCTACAATGAGCAGTTCTTC | NA | TRBV4-3 | NA | TRBJ2-1
CASSQTGDGPSYEQYF | TGCGCCAGCAGCCAGACCGGGGACGGACCGTCCTACGAGCAGTACTTC | NA | TRBV4-1 | NA | TRBJ2-7
CASTLGGDPTDTQYF | TGTGCCAGCACCCTAGGGGGGGACCCGACAGATACGCAGTATTTT | NA | TRBV7-2 | NA | TRBJ2-3
CASSHPGTGEDTEAFF | TGTGCCAGCAGCCATCCCGGGACAGGGGAAGACACTGAAGCTTTCTTT | NA | TRBV7-9 | TRBD1 | TRBJ1-1
CASSLGVNNQPQHF | TGTGCCAGCAGCTTGGGAGTAAATAATCAGCCCCAGCATTTT | NA | TRBV5-6 | NA | TRBJ1-5
CATAVPTRGGYTF | TGTGCCACCGCCGTTCCAACTCGAGGAGGCTACACCTTC | NA | TRBV28 | NA | TRBJ1-2
CASSDSKQGQTDTQYF | TGTGCCAGCAGTGACTCGAAACAGGGGCAAACAGATACGCAGTATTTT | NA | TRBV6-4 | TRBD1 | TRBJ2-3
CASSVATGGDEKLFF | TGTGCCAGCAGCGTAGCGACAGGGGGAGATGAAAAACTGTTTTTT | NA | TRBV9 | TRBD1 | TRBJ1-4
CASWSGRAGHNEQFF | TGTGCCAGCTGGTCCGGGAGGGCCGGCCACAATGAGCAGTTCTTC | NA | TRBV28 | TRBD2 | TRBJ2-1
CSVGPLREGHEQYF | TGCAGCGTTGGGCCTCTGCGGGAGGGCCACGAGCAGTACTTC | NA | TRBV29-1 | TRBD2 | TRBJ2-7
CASNTGTSGSIYEQYF | TGTGCCAGCAACACCGGGACTAGCGGGAGTATCTACGAGCAGTACTTC | NA | TRBV28 | TRBD2 | TRBJ2-7
CASSWTSGSIYEQYF | TGTGCCAGCAGTTGGACTAGCGGGAGTATCTACGAGCAGTACTTC | few | TRBV7-9 | TRBD2 | TRBJ2-7
CASSLGAGTFEQYF | TGCGCCAGCAGCTTGGGGGCAGGGACCTTCGAGCAGTACTTC | NA | TRBV5-1 | NA | TRBJ2-7
CSVQGGMGDIQYF | TGCAGCGTCCAAGGTGGGATGGGGGACATTCAGTACTTC | few | TRBV29-1 | NA | TRBJ2-4
CSARIWDREAFF | TGCAGTGCTAGAATTTGGGACAGGGAAGCTTTCTTT | NA | TRBV20-1 | TRBD1 | TRBJ1-1
CASSSTHRGRNEKLFF | TGTGCCAGCAGCTCAACCCACAGGGGAAGGAATGAAAAACTGTTTTTT | NA | TRBV7-9 | TRBD1 | TRBJ1-4
CSGRGQTYEQYF | TGCAGTGGCAGGGGGCAAACCTACGAGCAGTACTTC | NA | TRBV20-1 | TRBD1 | TRBJ2-7
CASSLTSGVADTQYF | TGCGCCAGCAGCTTGACTAGCGGGGTTGCAGATACGCAGTATTTT | NA | TRBV5-1 | TRBD2 | TRBJ2-3
CSVREGSEQYF | TGCAGCGTTCGCGAGGGATCCGAGCAGTACTTC | NA | TRBV29-1 | NA | TRBJ2-7
CASSLNGNTEAFF | TGTGCCAGCAGCTTAAACGGAAACACTGAAGCTTTCTTT | few | TRBV7-9 | NA | TRBJ1-1
CASSLGGTSLVEQFF | TGCGCCAGCAGCTTGGGTGGGACTAGTCTCGTTGAGCAGTTCTTC | NA | TRBV5-1 | TRBD2 | TRBJ2-1
CASSLRREKHQETQYF | TGTGCCAGCAGCTTGAGGAGGGAAAAGCACCAAGAGACCCAGTACTTC | few | TRBV5-4 | NA | TRBJ2-5
CAWTSSSPYEQYF | TGTGCCTGGACGAGCTCTAGCCCCTACGAGCAGTACTTC | NA | TRBV30 | NA | TRBJ2-7
CSVELAGHQETQYF | TGCAGCGTTGAACTAGCGGGACACCAAGAGACCCAGTACTTC | many | TRBV29-1 | TRBD2 | TRBJ2-5
CASSFGPSSYEQYF | TGTGCCAGCAGTTTTGGACCGAGCTCCTACGAGCAGTACTTC | few | TRBV7-6 | NA | TRBJ2-7
CASSTGTVRVGDTEAFF | TGTGCCAGCAGCACAGGTACGGTACGAGTGGGGGACACTGAAGCTTTCTTT | NA | TRBV9 | NA | TRBJ1-1
CASSLRPSQNEQYF | TGTGCCAGCAGTTTAAGGCCGTCACAGAACGAGCAGTACTTC | NA | TRBV12-3/TRBV12-4 | NA | TRBJ2-7
CASSSRQLAKNIQYF | TGTGCCAGCAGCTCTAGACAGCTAGCCAAAAACATTCAGTACTTC | NA | TRBV7-2 | NA | TRBJ2-4
CASSSLQGSEQYF | TGCGCCAGCAGCTCGCTACAGGGGAGTGAGCAGTACTTC | NA | TRBV5-1 | TRBD1 | TRBJ2-5
CSVESRETQYF | TGCAGCGTTGAATCCCGGGAGACCCAGTACTTC | few | TRBV29-1 | NA | TRBJ2-5
CASSPMFSETQYF | TGTGCCAGCAGCCCAATGTTTAGCGAGACCCAGTACTTC | few | TRBV7-3 | NA | TRBJ2-5
CSASRDFSGTQYF | TGCAGTGCTAGTAGGGACTTTAGCGGTACGCAGTATTTT | NA | TRBV20-1 | NA | TRBJ2-3
CASSPQVSRVNEQFF | TGTGCCAGCAGTCCACAGGTTTCCCGGGTCAATGAGCAGTTCTTC | few | TRBV28 | NA | TRBJ2-1
CASGPPEGEQYF | TGTGCCAGCGGCCCACCTGAGGGCGAGCAGTACTTC | NA | TRBV3-1 | NA | TRBJ2-7
CASSQAIVGGPGDEQFF | TGCGCCAGCAGCCAAGCGATAGTGGGAGGGCCGGGGGATGAGCAGTTCTTC | once | TRBV4-3 | TRBD2 | TRBJ2-1
CASRPSRAAQETQYF | TGTGCCAGCAGACCGAGTCGGGCAGCTCAAGAGACCCAGTACTTC | NA | TRBV7-2 | NA | TRBJ2-5
CASSEWDGDNSPLHF | TGTGCCAGCAGTGAATGGGACGGAGATAATTCACCCCTCCACTTT | NA | TRBV2 | NA | TRBJ1-6
CASGKAGVRETQYF | TGTGCCAGCGGAAAAGCGGGGGTTAGAGAGACCCAGTACTTC | NA | TRBV7-9 | TRBD2 | TRBJ2-5